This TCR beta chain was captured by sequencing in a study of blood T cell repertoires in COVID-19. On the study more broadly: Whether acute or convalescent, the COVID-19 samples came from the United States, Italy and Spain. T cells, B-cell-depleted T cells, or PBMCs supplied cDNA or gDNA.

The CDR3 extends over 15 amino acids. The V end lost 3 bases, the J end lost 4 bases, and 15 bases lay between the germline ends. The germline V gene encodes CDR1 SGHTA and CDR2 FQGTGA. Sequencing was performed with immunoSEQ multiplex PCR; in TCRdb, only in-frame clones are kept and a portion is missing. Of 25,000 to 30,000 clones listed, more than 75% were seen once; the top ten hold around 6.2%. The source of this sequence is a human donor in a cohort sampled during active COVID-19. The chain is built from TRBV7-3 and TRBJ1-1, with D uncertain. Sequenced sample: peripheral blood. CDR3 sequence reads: CASSFSGVGGTEAFF. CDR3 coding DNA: TGTGCCAGCAGCTTTTCTGGGGTCGGAGGCACTGAAGCTTTCTTT. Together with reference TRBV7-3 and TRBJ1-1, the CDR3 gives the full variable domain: GAGVSQTPSNKVTEKGKYVELRCDPISGHTALYWYRQSLGQGPEFLIYFQGTGAADDSGLPNDRFFAVRPEGSVSTLKIQRTERGDSAVYLCASSFSGVGGTEAFFGQGTRLTVV.